Sequencing of this T cell receptor beta chain was carried out in a study of T cells after yellow fever vaccination. Study-level background: Preparation of the low-cell-number fractions used SMART-Seq v4 Ultra Low Input. Findings of the study overall: The study re-detected most primary-vaccination clones after the booster (96% CD4, 80% to 90% CD8).

Making TCR cDNA involved 5'RACE template switching, which added UMIs and a universal primer site. TCRdb passed the 5' RACE reads through MiXCR, listing each CDR3 protein once. The table lists about 96,000 distinct CDR3 sequences, 7.5% to 10% of them singletons. The sequencing used CD8+ T cells not binding an NS4B(214-222) dextramer, sorted from PBMCs, collected around 15 days after the first yellow fever vaccination. This receptor was obtained from a man younger than 35 who received the YFV17D yellow fever vaccine.

The CDR3 sequence: CASSLTSSYEQYV. The CDR3 nucleotides read TGTGCCAGCAGCTTAACTTCTTCCTACGAGCAGTACGTC. The chain uses TRBV11-2 and TRBJ2-7; D is unclear. Germline values: CDR1 SGHAT, CDR2 FQNNGV. V lost 2 bases, J lost 1 base, and 6 bases lay in between. This CDR3 has 13 amino acids.